These 11 T cell receptor beta chains originate from one sample sequenced in a study of T cell changes during pregnancy in multiple sclerosis. The data were produced by immunoSEQ multiplex PCR, yet TCRdb's version contains in-frame clones alone and is incomplete. The sample lists roughly 100,000 clones, roughly 91% occurring once. Sequencing was performed on peripheral blood, taken after pregnancy. Receptor source: a female donor in good health, enrolled as a control in a pregnancy study.

This rearrangement joins TRBV18 to TRBJ1-6; 9 positions match TRBD1. J was trimmed by 5 bases and V by 3 bases; bases with no gene match: 8. The germline V gene encodes CDR1 KGHSH and CDR2 LQKENI. There are 17 residues in the CDR3. The CDR3 sequence: CASSPTGQGKNNSPLHF. The CDR3 bases are TGTGCCAGCTCACCTACCGGACAGGGGAAGAATAATTCACCCCTCCACTTT.

The J gene is TRBJ1-2, the V gene TRBV19, with TRBD1 matching over 11 bases. The length of the CDR3 is 16 residues. Trimming at V came to 6 bases and at J to 8 bases, leaving 14 bases not matched to a gene. The germline V gene encodes CDR1 LNHDA and CDR2 SQIVND (reference sequence). Here the CDR3 DNA reads TGTGCCAGTAGCCGGACAGGGGGCCGAACTGCTCTGGGCTACACCTTC. Protein sequence: CASSRTGGRTALGYTF.

This CDR3 is CASSRGQGILYEQFF. The CDR3 DNA reads TGTGCCAGCAGCCGAGGACAGGGGATTCTCTATGAGCAGTTCTTC. V is TRBV11-2 and J is TRBJ2-1; 9 bases agree with TRBD1. Trimming at V came to 5 bases and at J to 8 bases, leaving 10 bases not matched to a gene. Looked up from germline, CDR1 is SGHAT and CDR2 is FQNNGV. This CDR3 spans 15 amino acids.

This chain links TRBV5-1 with TRBJ1-2; a weak D match, TRBD1 (5 bases). The CDR3 has 15 residues. Germline V gene lookup returns CDR1 SGHRS and CDR2 YFSETQ. V was trimmed by 0 bases and J by 5 bases, leaving 14 bases between them. CDR3 amino acids: CASSLEAGRRYGYTF. In DNA form, the CDR3 reads TGCGCCAGCAGCTTGGAGGCAGGGAGGAGGTATGGCTACACCTTC. The whole variable domain, filled in from reference TRBV5-1 and TRBJ1-2, reads KAGVTQTPRYLIKTRGQQVTLSCSPISGHRSVSWYQQTPGQGLQFLFEYFSETQRNKGNFPGRFSGRQFSNSRSEMNVSTLELGDSALYLCASSLEAGRRYGYTFGSGTRLTVV.

Note on this clone: This specimen includes other DNA sequences encoding the same CDR3. The J gene is TRBJ1-2, the V gene TRBV29-1, with no clear D. Trimming took 0 bases from V and 7 from J, leaving 6 bases between them. Germline assignment: CDR1 SQVTM and CDR2 ANQGSEA. The CDR3 is made up of 11 amino acids. CDR3 in DNA: TGCAGCGTTGAAGATCGGGTTGGCTACACCTTC. Translation gives CSVEDRVGYTF.

The chain links TRBV5-1 to TRBJ2-2; 8 positions match TRBD1. Trimming cost V 4 bases and J 3 bases; bases outside gene matches: 8. CDR3 length equals 16 residues. Germline CDR1 and CDR2: SGHRS and YFSETQ. The DNA for the CDR3 is TGCGCCAGCAGCCCCTCGACAGGGGTCTACACCGGGGAGCTGTTTTTT. Its protein product is CASSPSTGVYTGELFF. Combining the CDR3 with reference TRBV5-1 and TRBJ2-2 gives the whole variable domain KAGVTQTPRYLIKTRGQQVTLSCSPISGHRSVSWYQQTPGQGLQFLFEYFSETQRNKGNFPGRFSGRQFSNSRSEMNVSTLELGDSALYLCASSPSTGVYTGELFFGEGSRLTVL.

The chain couples TRBV5-5 to TRBJ2-1; TRBD1 agrees at 9 bases. Trimming cost V 0 bases and J 0 bases; bases outside gene matches: 4. CDR3 length: 17 amino acids. The germline CDR1 and CDR2 sequences are SGHKS and YYEKEE (reference sequence). Here the CDR3 DNA reads TGTGCCAGCAGCTTGGACGGGACAGGGAGCTCCTACAATGAGCAGTTCTTC. Translated, it gives CASSLDGTGSSYNEQFF.

This clone appeared a few times. Germline is not matched at one junction end, which may reflect a read error. This chain joins TRBV29-1 and TRBJ1-1; perhaps TRBD1 as D (6 bases). Germline CDR1 SQVTM, CDR2 ANQGSEA. The CDR3 totals 13 residues. This chain's CDR3 is CSVGLDWDTLIRF. For the CDR3, the DNA is TGCAGCGTTGGCCTAGACTGGGACACCCTGATCCGCTTT.

The chain employs TRBV28 and TRBJ1-2; D might be TRBD1 (6 bases). The CDR3 spans 13 residues. Germline assignment: CDR1 MDHEN and CDR2 SYDVKM. V was clipped by 6 bases and J by 2 bases, with 10 bases between them. The CDR3 DNA reads as TGTGCCAGCAGGAGAGGACAGAACTATGGCTACACCTTC. It yields the protein CASRRGQNYGYTF.

The rearrangement links TRBV11-3 to TRBJ2-3; 8 bases agree with TRBD1. The length of the CDR3 is 14 residues. V was clipped by 8 bases and J by 2 bases; unmatched bases: 6. CDR1 SGHNT and CDR2 YENEEA come from the germline V gene. In DNA form, the CDR3 reads TGTGCCAGCTCAGGCAGGGGGCTCACAGATACGCAGTATTTT. It translates to CASSGRGLTDTQYF.

J is TRBJ1-2 and V is TRBV27; D is possibly TRBD1 (5 bases). In germline, CDR1 is MNHEY, CDR2 SMNVEV (reference sequence). The CDR3 runs to 14 residues. V was shortened by 7 bases and J by 7 bases, with 19 bases between the two germline ends. The CDR3 loop reads CASTSENGGGGYTF. CDR3 coding DNA: TGTGCCAGCACCTCAGAGAATGGGGGAGGTGGCTACACCTTC.